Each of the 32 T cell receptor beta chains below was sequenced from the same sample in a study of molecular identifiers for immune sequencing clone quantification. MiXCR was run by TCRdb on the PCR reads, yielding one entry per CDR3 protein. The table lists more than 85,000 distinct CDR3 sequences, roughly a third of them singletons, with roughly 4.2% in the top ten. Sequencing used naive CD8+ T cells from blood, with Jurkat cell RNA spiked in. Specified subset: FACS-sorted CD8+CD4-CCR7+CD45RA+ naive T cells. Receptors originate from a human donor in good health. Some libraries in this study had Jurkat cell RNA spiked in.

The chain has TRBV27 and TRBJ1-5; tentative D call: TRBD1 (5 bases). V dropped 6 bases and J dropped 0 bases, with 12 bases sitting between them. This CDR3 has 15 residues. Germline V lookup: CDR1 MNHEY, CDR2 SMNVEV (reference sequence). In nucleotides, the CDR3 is TGTGCCAGCAGATTGTGGGGGTCTAGCAATCAGCCCCAGCATTTT. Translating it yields CASRLWGSSNQPQHF.

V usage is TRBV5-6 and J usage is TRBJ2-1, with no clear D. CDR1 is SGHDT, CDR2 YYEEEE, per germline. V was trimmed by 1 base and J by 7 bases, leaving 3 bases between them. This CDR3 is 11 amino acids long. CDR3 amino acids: CASSLINEQFF. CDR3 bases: TGTGCCAGCAGCTTGATAAATGAGCAGTTCTTC.

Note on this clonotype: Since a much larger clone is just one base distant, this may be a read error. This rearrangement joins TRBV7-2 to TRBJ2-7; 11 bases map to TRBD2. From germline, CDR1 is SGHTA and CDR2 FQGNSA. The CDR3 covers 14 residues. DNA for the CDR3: TGTGCCAGCAGCCCCGGGACTAGCGGTTACGAGCAGTCCTTC. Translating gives CASSPGTSGYEQSF.

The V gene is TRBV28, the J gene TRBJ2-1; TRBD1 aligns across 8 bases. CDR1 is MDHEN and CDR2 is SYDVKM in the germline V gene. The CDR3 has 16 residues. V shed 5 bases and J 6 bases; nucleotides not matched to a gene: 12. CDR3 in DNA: TGTGCCAGCAGTCCCAGGACAGGGTGGGCCTTCAATGAGCAGTTCTTC. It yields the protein CASSPRTGWAFNEQFF.

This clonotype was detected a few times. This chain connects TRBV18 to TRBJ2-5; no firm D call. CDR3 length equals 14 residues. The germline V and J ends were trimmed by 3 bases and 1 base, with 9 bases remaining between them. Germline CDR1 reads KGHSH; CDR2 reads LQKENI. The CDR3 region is CASSPGNTQETQYF. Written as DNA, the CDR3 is TGTGCCAGCTCACCGGGGAACACCCAAGAGACCCAGTACTTC.

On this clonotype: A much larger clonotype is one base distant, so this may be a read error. The CDR3 nucleotides read TGTGCCAGCTGTGAATGGCCCCAGCATTTT. Protein: CASCEWPQHF. The chain carries TRBV6-1 and TRBJ1-5; D unclear. In germline, CDR1 is MNHNS, CDR2 SASEGT. The CDR3 consists of 10 residues.

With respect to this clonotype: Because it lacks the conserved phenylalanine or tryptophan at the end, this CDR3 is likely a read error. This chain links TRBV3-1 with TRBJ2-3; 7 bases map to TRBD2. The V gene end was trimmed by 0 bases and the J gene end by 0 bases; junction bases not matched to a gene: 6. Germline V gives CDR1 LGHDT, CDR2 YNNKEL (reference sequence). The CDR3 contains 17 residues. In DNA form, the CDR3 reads TGTGCCAGCAGCCAAGATCGAACTAGCGTCAGCACAGATACGCAGTATTAT. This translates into CASSQDRTSVSTDTQYY.

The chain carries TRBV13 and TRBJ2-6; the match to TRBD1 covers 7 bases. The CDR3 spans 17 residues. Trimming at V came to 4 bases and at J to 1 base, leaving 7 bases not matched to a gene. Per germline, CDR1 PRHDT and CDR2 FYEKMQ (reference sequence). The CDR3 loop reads CASSSRTGFSGANVLTF. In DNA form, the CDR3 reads TGTGCCAGCAGCTCAAGGACAGGCTTTTCTGGGGCCAACGTCCTGACTTTC.

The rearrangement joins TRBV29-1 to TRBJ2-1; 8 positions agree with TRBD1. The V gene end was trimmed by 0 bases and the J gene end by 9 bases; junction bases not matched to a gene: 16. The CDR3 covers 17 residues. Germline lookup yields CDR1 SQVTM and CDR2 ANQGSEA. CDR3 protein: CSVEDIARDRGTSEQFF. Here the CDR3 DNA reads TGCAGCGTTGAAGATATAGCGAGAGACAGGGGTACTAGTGAGCAGTTCTTC.

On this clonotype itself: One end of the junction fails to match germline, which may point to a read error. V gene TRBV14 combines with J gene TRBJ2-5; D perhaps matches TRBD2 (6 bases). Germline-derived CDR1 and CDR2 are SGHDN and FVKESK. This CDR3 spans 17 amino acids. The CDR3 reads CASSQTRLEVEKETLYF. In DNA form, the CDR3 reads TGTGCCAGCAGCCAGACTCGACTAGAAGTTGAGAAAGAGACCCTGTACTTC.

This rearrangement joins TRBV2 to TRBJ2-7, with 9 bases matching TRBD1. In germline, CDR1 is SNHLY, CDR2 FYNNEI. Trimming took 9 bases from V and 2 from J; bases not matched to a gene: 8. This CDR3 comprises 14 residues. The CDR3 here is CARSPGQGTYEQYF. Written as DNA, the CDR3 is TGTGCCAGGTCACCCGGACAGGGGACCTACGAGCAGTACTTC.

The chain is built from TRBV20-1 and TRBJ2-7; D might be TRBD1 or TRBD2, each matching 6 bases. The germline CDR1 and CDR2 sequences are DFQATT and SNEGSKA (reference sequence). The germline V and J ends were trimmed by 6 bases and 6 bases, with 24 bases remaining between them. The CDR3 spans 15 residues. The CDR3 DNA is TGCAGTGCCGGTCATTCGCGGGACACTCACTGCGAGCAGTACTTC. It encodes CSAGHSRDTHCEQYF.

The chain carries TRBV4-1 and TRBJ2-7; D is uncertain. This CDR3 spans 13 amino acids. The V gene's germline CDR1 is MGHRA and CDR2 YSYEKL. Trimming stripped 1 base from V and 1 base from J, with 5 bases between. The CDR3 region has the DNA TGCGCCAGCAGCCAAGGTCGGTCCTACGAGCAGTACTTC. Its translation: CASSQGRSYEQYF.

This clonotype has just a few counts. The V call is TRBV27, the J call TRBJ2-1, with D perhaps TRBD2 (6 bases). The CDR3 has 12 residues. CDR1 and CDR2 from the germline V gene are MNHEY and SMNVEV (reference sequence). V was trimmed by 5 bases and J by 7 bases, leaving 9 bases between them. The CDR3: CASSGEANEQFF. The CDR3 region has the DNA TGTGCCAGCAGTGGGGAGGCAAATGAGCAGTTCTTC.

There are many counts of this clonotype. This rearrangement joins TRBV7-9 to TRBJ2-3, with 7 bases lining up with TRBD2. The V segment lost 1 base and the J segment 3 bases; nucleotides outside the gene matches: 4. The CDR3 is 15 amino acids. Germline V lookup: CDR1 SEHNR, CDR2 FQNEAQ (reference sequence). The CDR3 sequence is CASSLGGSPTDTQYF. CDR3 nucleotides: TGTGCCAGCAGCTTAGGCGGGAGTCCTACAGATACGCAGTATTTT.

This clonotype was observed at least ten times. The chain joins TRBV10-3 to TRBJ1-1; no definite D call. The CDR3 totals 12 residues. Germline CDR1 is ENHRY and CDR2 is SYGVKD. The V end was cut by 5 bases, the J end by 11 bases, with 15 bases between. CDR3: CAISQADLMAFF. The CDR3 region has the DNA TGTGCCATCAGTCAGGCCGACCTGATGGCTTTCTTT.

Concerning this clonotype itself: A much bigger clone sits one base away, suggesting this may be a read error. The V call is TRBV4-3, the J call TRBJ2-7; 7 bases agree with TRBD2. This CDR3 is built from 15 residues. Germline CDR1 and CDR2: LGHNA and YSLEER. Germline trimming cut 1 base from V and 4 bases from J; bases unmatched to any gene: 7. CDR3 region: CASSQGASGQYEQYF. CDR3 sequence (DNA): TGCGCCAGCAGCCAAGGGGCTAGCGGACAATACGAGCAGTACTTC.

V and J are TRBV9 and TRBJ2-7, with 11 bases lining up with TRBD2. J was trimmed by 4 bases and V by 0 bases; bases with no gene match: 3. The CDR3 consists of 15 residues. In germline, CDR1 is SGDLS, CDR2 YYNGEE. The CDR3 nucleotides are TGTGCCAGCAGCGTAGCTAGCGGGGGGATTTACGAGCAGTACTTC. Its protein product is CASSVASGGIYEQYF. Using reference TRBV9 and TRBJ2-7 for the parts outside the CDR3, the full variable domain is DSGVTQTPKHLITATGQRVTLRCSPRSGDLSVYWYQQSLDQGLQFLIQYYNGEERAKGNILERFSAQQFPDLHSELNLSSLELGDSALYFCASSVASGGIYEQYFGPGTRLTVT.

In nucleotides, the CDR3 is TGCAGTGCTAGACGGACTAGCGGGAGGGTGGAGACCCAGTACTTC. Protein: CSARRTSGRVETQYF. V usage is TRBV20-1 and J usage is TRBJ2-5, with TRBD2 matching over 15 bases. The CDR3 extends over 15 amino acids. The germline gives CDR1 DFQATT, CDR2 SNEGSKA (reference sequence). The V and J ends lost 2 bases and 5 bases, in that order; junction bases with no gene match: 3.

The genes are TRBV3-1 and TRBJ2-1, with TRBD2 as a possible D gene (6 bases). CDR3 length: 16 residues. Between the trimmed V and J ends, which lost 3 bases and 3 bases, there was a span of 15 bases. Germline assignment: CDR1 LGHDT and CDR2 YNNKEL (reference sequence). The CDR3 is CASSHDRLGGYNEQFF. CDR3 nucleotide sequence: TGTGCCAGCAGCCATGACCGACTAGGAGGCTACAATGAGCAGTTCTTC.

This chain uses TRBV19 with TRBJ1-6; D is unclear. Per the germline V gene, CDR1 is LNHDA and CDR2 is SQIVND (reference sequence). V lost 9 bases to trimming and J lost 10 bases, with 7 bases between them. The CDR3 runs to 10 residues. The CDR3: CARTGSPLHF. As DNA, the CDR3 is TGTGCCAGAACGGGCTCACCCCTCCACTTT.

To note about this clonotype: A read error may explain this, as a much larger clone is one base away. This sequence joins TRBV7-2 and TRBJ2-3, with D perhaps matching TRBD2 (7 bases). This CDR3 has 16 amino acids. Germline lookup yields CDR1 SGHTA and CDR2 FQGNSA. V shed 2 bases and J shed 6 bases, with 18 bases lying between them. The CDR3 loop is CASSLWRGGFTDTQYF. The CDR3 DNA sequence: TGTGCCAGCAGCTTATGGAGGGGGGGGTTTACGGATACGCAGTATTTT.

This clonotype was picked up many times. This chain's CDR3 is CASSQGASGSYEQYF. In nucleotides, the CDR3 is TGTGCCAGCAGCCAAGGGGCTAGCGGGAGCTACGAGCAGTACTTC. This rearrangement joins TRBV4-2 to TRBJ2-7, with 10 nucleotides matching TRBD2. Trimming took 1 base from V and 3 from J; bases not matched to a gene: 3. The CDR3 consists of 15 residues. CDR1 and CDR2 (germline): LGHNA, YNFKEQ.

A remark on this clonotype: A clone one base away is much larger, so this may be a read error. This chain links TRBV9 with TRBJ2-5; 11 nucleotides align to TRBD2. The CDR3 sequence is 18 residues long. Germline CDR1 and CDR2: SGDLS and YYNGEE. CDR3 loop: CASTPFEIAGGPFETQNF. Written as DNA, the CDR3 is TGTGCCAGCACCCCTTTCGAGATAGCGGGAGGGCCGTTTGAGACCCAGAACTTC.

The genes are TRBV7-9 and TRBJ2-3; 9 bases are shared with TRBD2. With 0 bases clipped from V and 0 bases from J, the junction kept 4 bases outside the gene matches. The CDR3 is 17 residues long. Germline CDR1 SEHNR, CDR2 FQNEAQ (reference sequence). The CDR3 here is CASSLAVAGVSTDTQYF. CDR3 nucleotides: TGTGCCAGCAGCTTAGCCGTAGCGGGAGTAAGCACAGATACGCAGTATTTT.

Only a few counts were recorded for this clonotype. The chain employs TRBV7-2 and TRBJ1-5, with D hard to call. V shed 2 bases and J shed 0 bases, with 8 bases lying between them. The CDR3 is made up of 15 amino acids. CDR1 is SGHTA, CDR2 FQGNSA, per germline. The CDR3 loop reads CASSLFDGSNQPQHF. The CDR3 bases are TGTGCCAGCAGCTTATTCGACGGTAGCAATCAGCCCCAGCATTTT. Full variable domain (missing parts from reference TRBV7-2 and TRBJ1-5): GAGVSQSPSNKVTEKGKDVELRCDPISGHTALYWYRQSLGQGLEFLIYFQGNSAPDKSGLPSDRFSAERTGGSVSTLTIQRTQQEDSAVYLCASSLFDGSNQPQHFGDGTRLSIL.

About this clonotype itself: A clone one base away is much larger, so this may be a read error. The DNA for the CDR3 is TGTGCCAGCAGCCAAGAGGTAGCGGGGACCTACGAGCAGTACTTC. As protein: CASSQEVAGTYEQYF. The gene calls are TRBV3-1 and TRBJ2-7; 8 positions agree with TRBD2. The CDR3 spans 15 residues. With 0 bases clipped from V and 2 bases from J, the junction kept 3 bases outside the gene matches. CDR1 is LGHDT, CDR2 YNNKEL, per germline (reference sequence).

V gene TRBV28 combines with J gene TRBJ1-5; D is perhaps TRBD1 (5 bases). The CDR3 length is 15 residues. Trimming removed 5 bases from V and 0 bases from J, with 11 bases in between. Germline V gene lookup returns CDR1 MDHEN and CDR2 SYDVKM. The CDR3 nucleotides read TGTGCCAGCAGTCCACATCAGGGTAGCAATCAGCCCCAGCATTTT. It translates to CASSPHQGSNQPQHF.

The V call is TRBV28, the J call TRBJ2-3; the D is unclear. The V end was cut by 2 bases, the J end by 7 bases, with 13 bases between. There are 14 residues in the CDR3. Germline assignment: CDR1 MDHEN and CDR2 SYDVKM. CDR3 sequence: CASSLKGNTNTQYF. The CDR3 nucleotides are TGTGCCAGCAGTTTAAAGGGAAATACTAATACGCAGTATTTT. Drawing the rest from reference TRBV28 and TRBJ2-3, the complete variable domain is DVKVTQSSRYLVKRTGEKVFLECVQDMDHENMFWYRQDPGLGLRLIYFSYDVKMKEKGDIPEGYSVSREKKERFSLILESASTNQTSMYLCASSLKGNTNTQYFGPGTRLTVL.

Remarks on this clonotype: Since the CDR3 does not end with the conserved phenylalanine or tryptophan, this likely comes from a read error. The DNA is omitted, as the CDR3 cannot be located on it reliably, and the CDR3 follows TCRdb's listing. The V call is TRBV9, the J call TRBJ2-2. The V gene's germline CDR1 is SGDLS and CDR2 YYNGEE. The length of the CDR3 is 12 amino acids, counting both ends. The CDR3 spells CASSVDVGELIL.

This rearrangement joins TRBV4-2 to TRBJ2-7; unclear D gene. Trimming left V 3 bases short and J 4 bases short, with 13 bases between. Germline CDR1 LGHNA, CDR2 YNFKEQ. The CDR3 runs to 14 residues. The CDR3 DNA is TGTGCCAGCAGCCAGAAACCCGGCAGTTACGAGCAGTACTTC. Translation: CASSQKPGSYEQYF.

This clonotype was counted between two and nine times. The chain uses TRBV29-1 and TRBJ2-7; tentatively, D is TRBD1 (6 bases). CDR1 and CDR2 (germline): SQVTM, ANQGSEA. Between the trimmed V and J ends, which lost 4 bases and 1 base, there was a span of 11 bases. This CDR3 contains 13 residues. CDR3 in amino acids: CSVVGQRSYEQYF. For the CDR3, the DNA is TGCAGCGTTGTCGGACAGCGATCCTACGAGCAGTACTTC.